This is a list of T cell receptor beta chains from one sample in a study of identifying expanded T cells in peripheral blood. This table comes from immunoSEQ multiplex PCR, and its TCRdb copy is limited to in-frame clones, with some not included. The sample has around 76,000 clones; roughly 90% are singletons. The sequenced material came from blood. These TCRs come from a person between 18 and 69 years old in good health. The CDR3 runs from the conserved cysteine through the conserved F or W. Each record gives: D gene, J gene, V gene, clone size, CDR3 DNA, CDR3 protein. A D gene is named only where the DNA matches it firmly. Not all rows give a size; the values are once, few, many and, for expanded clones, a class.

>TRBD2|TRBJ2-7|TRBV7-6|NA
TGTGCCAGCAGCGCCGCTCTAGCGGGAGATTACGAGCAGTACTTC
CASSAALAGDYEQYF
>TRBD1|TRBJ1-6|TRBV2|few
TGTGCCAGCAGGAGGGAGGGACAGGGGAATTCACCCCTCCACTTT
CASRREGQGNSPLHF
>TRBD2|TRBJ2-2|TRBV9|NA
TGTGCCAGCAGCGCTCCGGGACTAGCGGGAGCCGGGGAGCTGTTTTTT
CASSAPGLAGAGELFF
>NA|TRBJ1-2|TRBV28|NA
TGTGCCAGCAGAACGATGCAGGGATTTTATGGCTACACCTTC
CASRTMQGFYGYTF
>NA|TRBJ2-5|TRBV5-1|NA
TGCGCCAGCAGCGGCCAGGAGGGGTTGAGGGAGACCCAGTACTTC
CASSGQEGLRETQYF
>TRBD1|TRBJ1-2|TRBV29-1|NA
TGCAGCGTTGATCGGGCAGGGGGCTCCTATGGCTACACCTTC
CSVDRAGGSYGYTF
>NA|TRBJ1-2|TRBV5-1|once
TGCGCCAGCAGCCCCGGGGGTTATGAAGTGGAAGGCTACACCTTC
CASSPGGYEVEGYTF
>NA|TRBJ2-7|TRBV28|NA
TGTGCCAGCAGTTTAGCCTACGAGCAGTACTTC
CASSLAYEQYF
>TRBD2|TRBJ2-1|TRBV19|NA
TGTGCCAGTAGTATAGATTTGCTAGCGGGAGATTTCATCTATGAGCAGTTCTTC
CASSIDLLAGDFIYEQFF
>NA|TRBJ1-1|TRBV7-2|NA
TGTGCCAGCAGCCCCCAGGCCTGGGGGAACACTGAAGCTTTCTTT
CASSPQAWGNTEAFF
>TRBD1|TRBJ1-4|TRBV28|once
TGTGCCAGCAGTTCATCTGACAGGGGAAATGAAAAACTGTTTTTT
CASSSSDRGNEKLFF
>NA|TRBJ2-1|TRBV5-8|NA
TGTGCCAGCAGCCCGGATAGCGGATACAATGAGCAGTTCTTC
CASSPDSGYNEQFF
>NA|TRBJ1-1|TRBV7-2|NA
TGTGCCAGCAGCTTAACACAGGAGGTTAAAGCTTTCTTT
CASSLTQEVKAFF
>TRBD1|TRBJ2-7|TRBV6-1|few
TGTGCCAGCAGTGCCATGGGACAGTCGTACGAGCAGTACTTC
CASSAMGQSYEQYF
>NA|TRBJ2-2|TRBV19|NA
TGTGCCAGTAGTCCCCTCGGGGAGGTCGGGGAGCTGTTTTTT
CASSPLGEVGELFF
>NA|TRBJ1-3|TRBV6-5|NA
TGTGCCAGCAGTTACAACAGGGACTCTGGAAACACCATATATTTT
CASSYNRDSGNTIYF
>TRBD1|TRBJ1-5|TRBV27|NA
TGTGCCAGCACCCCGACAGGGGCGGGTAATCAGCCCCAGCATTTT
CASTPTGAGNQPQHF
>TRBD2|TRBJ2-1|TRBV7-2|NA
TGTGCCAGCAGCTCACCTGCTTTACTAGCGGGGACCAATGAGCAGTTCTTC
CASSSPALLAGTNEQFF
>NA|TRBJ1-2|TRBV18|NA
TGTGCCAGCTCACCGGAATATGACTATGGCTACACCTTC
CASSPEYDYGYTF
>NA|TRBJ1-2|TRBV18|NA
TGTGCCAGCTCATCTACTCCGGGACCCACCGGCTACACCTTC
CASSSTPGPTGYTF
>NA|TRBJ1-4|TRBV5-4|NA
TGTGCCAGCAGTTTGGCTGGGCCAACTAATGAAAAACTGTTTTTT
CASSLAGPTNEKLFF
>NA|TRBJ2-5|TRBV20-1|NA
TGCAGTGCCGGGACCGAGACCCAGTACTTC
CSAGTETQYF
>NA|TRBJ2-1|TRBV19|NA
TGTGCCAGTAGTATAGACTCAGGGTGGAATGAGCAGTTCTTC
CASSIDSGWNEQFF
>TRBD2|TRBJ2-7|TRBV6-1|NA
TGTGCCAGCAGTGAAGCCGGACTAGGCGTTTCAGAGCAGTACTTC
CASSEAGLGVSEQYF
>NA|TRBJ2-3|TRBV27|NA
TGTGCCAGCAGTTTTAATCGGGACTCAGATACGCAGTATTTT
CASSFNRDSDTQYF
>NA|TRBJ1-5|TRBV19|NA
TGTGCCAGTAGACCCGTGGGCCCCAATCAGCCCCAGCATTTT
CASRPVGPNQPQHF
>NA|TRBJ2-1|TRBV6-5|NA
TGTGCCAGCAGTGGAAACGATGAGCAGTTCTTC
CASSGNDEQFF
>NA|TRBJ1-1|TRBV5-1|few
TGCGCCAGCAGCTTGGATGGGGGAATGGCCCAAGCTTTCTTT
CASSLDGGMAQAFF
>TRBD1|TRBJ1-1|TRBV18|NA
TGTGCCAGCTCACCATGGACAGGGAACACTGAAGCTTTCTTT
CASSPWTGNTEAFF
>NA|TRBJ1-5|TRBV2|NA
TGTGCCAGCAGTGAGATCCGAAATAATAATCAGCCCCAGCATTTT
CASSEIRNNNQPQHF